The clone carrying this T cell receptor beta chain was seen only a few times. These data come from a study of cytomegalovirus exposure and HLA in healthy donors. The CDR3 extends over 15 amino acids. Germline CDR1 and CDR2: SQVTM and ANQGSEA. The germline V and J ends were trimmed by 3 bases and 4 bases, with 18 bases remaining between them. Primers: 60 Vbeta forward and 13 Jbeta reverse. Sequenced by immunoSEQ multiplex PCR; TCRdb stores in-frame clones only, minus some. The sample carries about 190,000 clones, roughly 80% recorded once. The sample comprised PBMCs. The rearrangement joins TRBV29-1 to TRBJ1-2; D is perhaps TRBD1 (5 bases). The origin of this receptor is a man aged 35-49 years in good health and CMV-seropositive. The CDR3: CSVDWDGLGGYGYTF. CDR3 nucleotide sequence: TGCAGCGTTGATTGGGACGGCCTCGGGGGCTATGGCTACACCTTC.